The clone carrying this TCR beta chain was observed many times. The data belong to a study of T cells in Graves' hyperthyroidism and ophthalmopathy. Amplified TCR beta CDR3 regions derived from RNA transcripts. The TCR CDR3 was amplified in a first-round RT-PCR using the HTBI primer set. Via MiXCR, TCRdb re-called the multiplex PCR reads, giving one row per CDR3 protein. The table includes 460,000 or so distinct CDR3 sequences, under 15% detected once. The CDR3 covers 14 residues. The V end was cut by 2 bases, the J end by 6 bases, with 11 bases between. It was considered stable Graves' hyperthyroidism when ophthalmopathy did not progress within 18 months. Recently diagnosed hyperthyroidism of less than 2 months' duration affected patients aged 18 to 65. Uncontrolled infection, other autoimmune disease, pregnancy or lactation disqualified patients from enrolment. The diagnostic basis comprised clinical symptoms, serum thyroxine and TRAb, thyroid ultrasound and orbital computed tomography.

The J gene is TRBJ2-4, the V gene TRBV6-7; no clear D gene. TRBV6-7 belongs to the ORF category, with a function that is uncertain. The source is a woman aged 18-29 years with Graves' hyperthyroidism. The sequencing sample was made of blood. The CDR3 DNA reads TGTGCCAGCAGTTACGCTCTGGGGATAAACATTCAGTACTTC. It codes for CASSYALGINIQYF.